This TCR beta chain was recorded in a study of T cells in narcolepsy. Study-level findings and limits: Comparing one patient's CSF and blood CD4+ clonotypes highlighted HCRT- and TRIB2-specific autoreactive clonotypes. Healthy controls reportedly lacked the autoreactive clonotypes serially found in patients' blood.

Repertoires were generated with immunoSEQ multiplex PCR, while TCRdb's copy carries only in-frame clones and drops some. The sample lists 26,000 or so clones, 75% to 85% occurring once. This clone was seen a single time. Its target is unknown. Germline V gene data show CDR1 as SGDLS and CDR2 as YYNGEE. V lost 4 bases to trimming and J lost 8 bases, with 15 bases between them. CDR3 length: 13 amino acids. The TCR originated in a human donor with narcolepsy. This sequence joins TRBV9 and TRBJ1-1; D is unresolved. Specimen: CD45RA- memory CD4+ T cells from PBMCs. CDR3 protein: CASSISGSGEAFF. The CDR3 bases are TGTGCCAGCAGCATTAGCGGGTCGGGGGAAGCTTTCTTT.